The clone carrying this T cell receptor (beta chain) was found many times. Antigen specificity is unknown. The data were taken from a study of glioma-infiltrating T cells. For the study at large: Glioblastomas were WHO grade IV, sampled at first diagnosis; low-grade were grade II.

TCR alpha and beta CDR3 regions were amplified from RNA using iRepertoire nested multiplex PCR. TCRdb independently ran MiXCR on the multiplex PCR reads; one entry per CDR3 protein. The repertoire has a few hundred thousand distinct CDR3 sequences, more than 35% of them found once; the top ten carry more than 10%. Study-level points and caveats: Only very few CDR3 sequences appeared in both tissue and blood. Shared blood CDR3 signature motifs marked patients with low tissue-blood divergence.

Germline assignment: CDR1 MDHEN and CDR2 SYDVKM. V dropped 5 bases and J dropped 2 bases, with 13 bases sitting between them. This CDR3 is built from 14 residues. The TCR comes from a human donor with low-grade glioma or glioblastoma, undergoing nonglioma brain surgery, or in good health (not recorded which). The specimen was glioma tissue, nonneoplastic brain tissue, or PBMCs (not recorded which). The chain has TRBV28 and TRBJ2-7; D remains unclear. The CDR3 spells CASSPRAPTYEQYF. For the CDR3, the DNA is TGTGCCAGCAGTCCCCGGGCCCCGACCTACGAGCAGTACTTC.